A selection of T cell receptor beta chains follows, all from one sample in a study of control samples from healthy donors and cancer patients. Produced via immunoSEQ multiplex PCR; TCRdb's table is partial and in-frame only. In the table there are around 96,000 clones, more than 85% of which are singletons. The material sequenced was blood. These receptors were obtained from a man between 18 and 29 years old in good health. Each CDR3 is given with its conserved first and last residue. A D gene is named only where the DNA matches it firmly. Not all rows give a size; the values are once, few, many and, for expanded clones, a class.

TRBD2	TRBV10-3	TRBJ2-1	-	CAISDEREYNEQFF	TGTGCCATCAGTGATGAGCGGGAGTACAATGAGCAGTTCTTC
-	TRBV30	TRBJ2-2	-	CAGGGQTGELFF	TGTGCCGGAGGGGGGCAGACCGGGGAGCTGTTTTTT
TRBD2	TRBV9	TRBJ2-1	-	CASSGLSGKYNNEQFF	TGTGCCAGCAGCGGGCTTAGCGGGAAATACAACAATGAGCAGTTCTTC
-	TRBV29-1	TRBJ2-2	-	CSVEDLGESPTGELFF	TGCAGCGTTGAAGATCTCGGGGAATCGCCCACCGGGGAGCTGTTTTTT
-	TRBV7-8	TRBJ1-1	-	CASSRMSVAFF	TGTGCCAGCAGCCGTATGTCCGTAGCTTTCTTT
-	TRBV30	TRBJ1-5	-	CAWSVGSTQGFYSNQHF	TGTGCCTGGAGCGTCGGGAGCACACAGGGCTTCTATAGCAATCAGCATTTT
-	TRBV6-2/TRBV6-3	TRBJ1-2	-	CASSYRPDGGYTF	TGTGCCAGCAGTTACCGGCCCGACGGGGGCTACACCTTC
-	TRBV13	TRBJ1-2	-	CASSLGLSRGNGYTF	TGTGCCAGCAGCTTAGGCCTTTCCAGGGGAAATGGCTACACCTTC
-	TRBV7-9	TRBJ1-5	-	CASSQDSVMQPQHF	TGTGCCAGCAGCCAAGACAGCGTGATGCAGCCCCAGCATTTT
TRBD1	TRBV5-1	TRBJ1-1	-	CASSLLQGGNTEAFF	TGCGCCAGCAGCTTATTACAGGGGGGGAACACTGAAGCTTTCTTT
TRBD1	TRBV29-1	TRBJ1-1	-	CSVSSGGGSGTEAFF	TGCAGCGTCTCATCAGGGGGCGGGTCGGGAACTGAAGCTTTCTTT
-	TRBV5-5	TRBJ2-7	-	CASSPTSTTYEQYF	TGTGCCAGCAGCCCGACTAGTACGACCTACGAGCAGTACTTC
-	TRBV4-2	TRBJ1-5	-	CASSQDTGFNQPQHF	TGTGCCAGCAGCCAAGATACAGGGTTCAATCAGCCCCAGCATTTT
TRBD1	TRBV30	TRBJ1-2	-	CAWSVGTGGDYGYTF	TGTGCCTGGAGTGTCGGGACAGGGGGCGACTATGGCTACACCTTC
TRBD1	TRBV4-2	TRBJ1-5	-	CASSPGQGPNQPQHF	TGTGCCAGCAGCCCCGGACAGGGGCCAAATCAGCCCCAGCATTTT
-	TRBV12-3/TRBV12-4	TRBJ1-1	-	CASSSTNTEAFF	TGTGCCAGCAGCTCGACAAACACTGAAGCTTTCTTT
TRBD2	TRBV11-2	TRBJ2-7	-	CASSSLAGGSYEQYF	TGTGCCAGCAGCTCTTTAGCGGGGGGGAGCTACGAGCAGTACTTC
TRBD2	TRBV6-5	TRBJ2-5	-	CATSAGGETQYF	TGTGCCACCTCCGCGGGGGGAGAGACCCAGTACTTC
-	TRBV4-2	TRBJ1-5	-	CASRMTARSNQPQHF	TGTGCCAGCAGAATGACAGCGAGGAGCAATCAGCCCCAGCATTTT
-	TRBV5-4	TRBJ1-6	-	CASSLQGASSYNSPLHF	TGTGCCAGCAGCTTGCAGGGCGCAAGCTCCTATAATTCACCCCTCCACTTT
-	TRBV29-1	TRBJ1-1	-	CSVESVNFMNTEAFF	TGCAGCGTTGAGTCTGTGAACTTTATGAACACTGAAGCTTTCTTT
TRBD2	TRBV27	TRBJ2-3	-	CASSPKGGPADTQYF	TGTGCCAGCAGCCCCAAGGGAGGGCCCGCAGATACGCAGTATTTT
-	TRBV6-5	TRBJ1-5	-	CASSYYAGADQPQHF	TGTGCCAGCAGTTACTACGCGGGGGCAGATCAGCCCCAGCATTTT
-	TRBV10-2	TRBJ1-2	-	CASSESGGATGGYTF	TGCGCCAGCAGTGAGTCGGGGGGCGCAACTGGTGGCTACACCTTC
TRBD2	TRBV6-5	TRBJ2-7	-	CASSYTSGVSYEQYF	TGTGCCAGCAGTTATACTAGCGGGGTCTCCTACGAGCAGTACTTC
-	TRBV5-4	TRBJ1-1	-	CASSSPTGPEAFF	TGTGCCAGCAGCTCCCCAACAGGGCCTGAAGCTTTCTTT
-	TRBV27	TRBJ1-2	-	CASSSGHHTNYGYTF	TGTGCCAGCAGTTCAGGACACCATACTAACTATGGCTACACCTTC
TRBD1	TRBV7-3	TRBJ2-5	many	CASSQNRGETQYF	TGTGCCAGCAGCCAAAACAGGGGAGAGACCCAGTACTTC
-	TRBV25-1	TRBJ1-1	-	CASSDRSTEAFF	TGTGCCAGCAGTGACCGAAGCACTGAAGCTTTCTTT
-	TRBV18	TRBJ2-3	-	CASSPTLGEADTQYF	TGTGCCAGCTCACCAACTTTAGGGGAGGCAGATACGCAGTATTTT
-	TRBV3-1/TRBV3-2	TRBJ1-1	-	CASSRPTEGRMNTEAFF	TGTGCCAGCAGCCGCCCCACAGAGGGGCGCATGAACACTGAAGCTTTCTTT
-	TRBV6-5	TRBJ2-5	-	CASSSRDPERETQYF	TGTGCCAGCAGTTCCCGGGACCCGGAGCGCGAGACCCAGTACTTC
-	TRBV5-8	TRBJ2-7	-	CASSLGGLLEGYEQYF	TGTGCCAGCAGCTTGGGGGGACTGCTAGAAGGCTACGAGCAGTACTTC
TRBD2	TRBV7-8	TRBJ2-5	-	CASSLGGGLQETQYF	TGTGCCAGCAGCTTAGGCGGGGGGCTTCAAGAGACCCAGTACTTC
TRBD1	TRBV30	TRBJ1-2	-	CAWSVGRGIGNYGYTF	TGTGCCTGGAGTGTAGGCAGGGGGATCGGTAACTATGGCTACACCTTC
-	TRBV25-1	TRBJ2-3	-	CASSEPRLGSDTQYF	TGTGCCAGCAGTGAACCTCGCCTAGGTTCAGATACGCAGTATTTT
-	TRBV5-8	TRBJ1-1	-	CASSLQVWHTEAFF	TGTGCCAGCAGCTTACAGGTTTGGCACACTGAAGCTTTCTTT
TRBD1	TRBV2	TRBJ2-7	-	CASSLSAGQGYEQYF	TGTGCCAGCAGCTTATCGGCGGGACAGGGGTACGAGCAGTACTTC
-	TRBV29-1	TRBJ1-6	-	CSVATGGVSPLHF	TGCAGCGTTGCCACAGGAGGGGTCTCACCCCTCCACTTT
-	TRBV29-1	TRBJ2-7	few	CSAGSSYEQYF	TGCAGCGCCGGTAGCTCCTACGAGCAGTACTTC
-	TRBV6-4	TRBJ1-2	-	CASSDSFEGSYGYTF	TGTGCCAGCAGTGACTCCTTTGAGGGATCCTATGGCTACACCTTC
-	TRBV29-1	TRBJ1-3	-	CSVYGAGLGEDSGNTIYF	TGCAGCGTTTACGGGGCAGGCTTGGGTGAAGATTCGGGAAACACCATATATTTT
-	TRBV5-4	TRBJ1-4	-	CASSMWPRENEKLFF	TGTGCCAGCAGCATGTGGCCGAGGGAGAACGAAAAACTGTTTTTT
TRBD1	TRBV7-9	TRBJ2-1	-	CASSFRDRNNEQFF	TGTGCCAGCAGCTTCCGGGACAGGAACAATGAGCAGTTCTTC
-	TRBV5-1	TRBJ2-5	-	CASSLVSGERETQYF	TGCGCCAGCAGCTTGGTCTCAGGGGAAAGAGAGACCCAGTACTTC
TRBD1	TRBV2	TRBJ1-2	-	CASSDGTGVHGYTF	TGTGCCAGCAGTGACGGGACAGGGGTCCATGGCTACACCTTC
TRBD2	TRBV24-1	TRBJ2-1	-	CATSSGLAAYNEQFF	TGTGCCACCTCCAGTGGACTAGCGGCCTACAATGAGCAGTTCTTC
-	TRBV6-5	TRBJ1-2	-	CASRPTGYAGYTF	TGTGCCAGCAGACCAACAGGGTACGCTGGCTACACCTTC
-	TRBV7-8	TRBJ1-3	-	CASSLSLSGGASGNTIYF	TGTGCCAGCAGCTTAAGTCTATCGGGGGGCGCCTCTGGAAACACCATATATTTT
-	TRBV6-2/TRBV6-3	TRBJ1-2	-	CASSPPGVPYGYTF	TGTGCCAGCAGTCCACCAGGGGTTCCATATGGCTACACCTTC
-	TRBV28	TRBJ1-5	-	CASFSGWNQPQHF	TGTGCCAGTTTCAGCGGTTGGAATCAGCCCCAGCATTTT
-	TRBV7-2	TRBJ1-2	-	CASSPPGGGNYGYTF	TGTGCCAGCAGTCCCCCGGGAGGGGGAAACTATGGCTACACCTTC
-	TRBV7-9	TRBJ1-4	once	CASSLGAENEKLFF	TGTGCCAGCAGCCTTGGGGCCGAAAATGAAAAACTGTTTTTT
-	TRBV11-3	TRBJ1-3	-	CASSLDRQYRGNTIYF	TGTGCCAGCAGCTTAGATCGACAGTATAGGGGAAACACCATATATTTT
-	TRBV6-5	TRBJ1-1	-	CASSRHRDTEAFF	TGTGCCAGCAGCCGGCACCGGGACACTGAAGCTTTCTTT
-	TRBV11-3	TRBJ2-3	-	CASSLKGGSTDTQYF	TGTGCCAGCAGCTTAAAGGGCGGGAGCACAGATACGCAGTATTTT
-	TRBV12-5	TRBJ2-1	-	CASWGFDNEQFF	TGTGCTAGTTGGGGGTTCGACAATGAGCAGTTCTTC